These 10 T cell receptor beta chains originate from one sample sequenced in a study of shared clonotypes between healthy human individuals. Clones were sequenced by immunoSEQ multiplex PCR, and TCRdb holds only the in-frame ones, with some missing. The data contain 950,000 to 1,100,000 clones, approximately 70% of them singletons. The sequencing sample was made of memory CD4+ T cells sorted from blood. Subset defined: CD45RA-negative fraction. The receptors come from a man aged 18 to 29 in good health.

The chain combines TRBV2 with TRBJ2-7; TRBD2 matches at 8 bases. The J segment lost 5 bases and the V segment lost 5 bases, leaving 8 bases of the junction unmatched. Germline-derived CDR1 and CDR2 are SNHLY and FYNNEI. This CDR3 spans 14 amino acids. DNA for the CDR3: TGTGCCAGCAGTTATAGCGGGATTATCGACGAGCAGTACTTC. Its translation: CASSYSGIIDEQYF.

The chain employs TRBV28 and TRBJ2-7; the D is unclear. Trimming removed 6 bases at V and 2 bases at J, with 14 bases between. CDR1 and CDR2 (germline): MDHEN, SYDVKM. This CDR3 has 14 amino acids. The CDR3 sequence: CASSLTYTAYEQYF. The CDR3 coding sequence is TGTGCCAGCAGCTTGACTTACACGGCCTACGAGCAGTACTTC.

The chain combines TRBV10-2 with TRBJ2-3; D is unclear. Trimming stripped 6 bases from V and 6 bases from J, with 7 bases between. CDR1 and CDR2 from the germline V gene are WSHSY and SAAADI. The CDR3 consists of 11 residues. CDR3 sequence reads: CASRGGDTQYF. DNA of the CDR3: TGCGCCAGCAGGGGTGGGGATACGCAGTATTTT.

The chain recombines TRBV5-6 with TRBJ1-2; tentative D call: TRBD1 (5 bases). V shed 4 bases and J shed 2 bases, with 12 bases lying between them. There are 14 residues in the CDR3. Germline CDR1 SGHDT, CDR2 YYEEEE. This CDR3 reads CASSLQTDNYGYTF. CDR3 DNA: TGTGCCAGCAGCCTCCAGACAGACAACTATGGCTACACCTTC.

CDR3 residues: CASSRGRQETQYF. In nucleotides, the CDR3 is TGTGCCAGCAGTCGAGGCAGGCAAGAGACCCAGTACTTC. V gene TRBV5-4 combines with J gene TRBJ2-5; D remains unclear. V gave up 5 bases and J gave up 2 bases, with 10 bases separating them. Germline CDR1 reads SGHNT; CDR2 reads YYREEE (reference sequence). The CDR3 runs to 13 residues.

The CDR3 loop is CASSPSGSGYGYTF. The DNA for the CDR3 is TGTGCCAGCTCACCATCCGGGAGTGGATATGGCTACACCTTC. The chain uses TRBV18 and TRBJ1-2, with D unresolved. Deletions cut 2 bases from V and 5 bases from J, with 12 bases between. The CDR3 totals 14 residues. In germline, CDR1 is KGHSH, CDR2 LQKENI. Drawing the rest from reference TRBV18 and TRBJ1-2, the complete variable domain is NAGVMQNPRHLVRRRGQEARLRCSPMKGHSHVYWYRQLPEEGLKFMVYLQKENIIDESGMPKERFSAEFPKEGPSILRIQQVVRGDSAAYFCASSPSGSGYGYTFGSGTRLTVV.

The rearrangement joins TRBV19 to TRBJ1-3, with a possible D match to TRBD1 (6 bases). The germline V gene encodes CDR1 LNHDA and CDR2 SQIVND (reference sequence). V was trimmed by 4 bases and J by 7 bases, leaving 17 bases between them. This CDR3 comprises 15 residues. The CDR3 is CASSTEGGGRNTIYF. The CDR3 DNA sequence: TGTGCCAGTAGTACAGAAGGGGGGGGACGTAACACCATATATTTT.

The CDR3 DNA reads TGTGCCAGTAGTATACTAGCGGGAGGGCCGGAAGAGCAGTTCTTC. Translation: CASSILAGGPEEQFF. The chain has TRBV19 and TRBJ2-1, with TRBD2 identical over 12 bases. V lost 2 bases and J lost 10; bases outside the gene matches: 6. CDR1 and CDR2 from the germline V gene are LNHDA and SQIVND (reference sequence). The CDR3 totals 15 residues. Filled out from reference TRBV19 and TRBJ2-1, the complete variable domain reads DGGITQSPKYLFRKEGQNVTLSCEQNLNHDAMYWYRQDPGQGLRLIYYSQIVNDFQKGDIAEGYSVSREKKESFPLTVTSAQKNPTAFYLCASSILAGGPEEQFFGPGTRLTVL.

The rearrangement uses TRBV18 and TRBJ1-1, with D possibly TRBD1 on 5 matching bases. V was shortened by 3 bases and J by 6 bases, with 14 bases between the two germline ends. Germline V gives CDR1 KGHSH, CDR2 LQKENI. The CDR3 runs to 14 residues. The CDR3 protein is CASSPTKGSPEAFF. In DNA, the CDR3 is TGTGCCAGCTCACCTACCAAGGGGTCCCCTGAAGCTTTCTTT.

In its sample, this clone was seen a few times. This chain joins TRBV30 and TRBJ2-6; D ambiguous. Germline V gene data show CDR1 as GTSNPN and CDR2 as SVGIG (reference sequence). Trimming took off 4 bases at V and 1 base at J, with 5 bases between the two ends. The CDR3 is 13 amino acids. The CDR3 here is CAWIRSGANVLTF. CDR3 DNA sequence: TGTGCCTGGATAAGGTCTGGGGCCAACGTCCTGACTTTC.